This TCR beta chain emerged from a study of blood T cell repertoires in COVID-19. About the study: Donors in the United States, Italy and Spain gave samples during acute or convalescent COVID-19.

Original data processing: Using reference gene primer amplification, nucleated cell counts were estimated. Profiling relied on immunoSEQ multiplex PCR, and the TCRdb table lists in-frame clones only, not all of them. That table is the source of V, J and clone size, and D and trimming were worked out from the DNA. The repertoire holds hundreds of thousands of clones, with roughly 85% as singletons. This clone was seen only once. CDR3 size: 19 residues. Germline CDR1 is LGHDT and CDR2 is YNNKEL (reference sequence). With 3 bases clipped from V and 11 bases from J, the junction kept 23 bases outside the gene matches.

The sequencing input was peripheral blood. This sequence joins TRBV3-1 (or the pseudogene TRBV3-2) and TRBJ2-3; 10 bases map to TRBD2. This sequence originates from a man aged 18 to 29 with active or convalescent COVID-19. The CDR3 reads CASSHLPSGAGGPLRGQYF. In DNA form, the CDR3 reads TGTGCCAGCAGCCATCTCCCCTCGGGAGCGGGAGGGCCCCTCCGGGGGCAGTATTTT.